This T cell receptor (beta chain) was sequenced in a study of blood T cell repertoires in COVID-19. Germline V gene lookup returns CDR1 LGHDT and CDR2 YNNKEL (reference sequence). This CDR3 contains 16 residues. Germline trimming cut 2 bases from V and 6 bases from J; bases unmatched to any gene: 11. TCRdb keeps only in-frame clones here, not all; method: immunoSEQ multiplex PCR. The sample records hundreds of thousands of clones, roughly four fifths being singletons. The sequence came from a woman aged 40-49 years with active or convalescent COVID-19. Sequenced input: peripheral blood. V usage is TRBV3-1 (or the pseudogene TRBV3-2) and J usage is TRBJ1-2, with 8 nucleotides matching TRBD1. This chain's CDR3 is CASSQRGLTGADGYTF. The CDR3 DNA sequence: TGTGCCAGCAGCCAAAGGGGCCTGACAGGGGCGGATGGCTACACCTTC.